The clone carrying this TCR beta chain appeared a few times. The sample originates from a study of blood T cells in healthy people across ages. Germline V CDR1 and CDR2: SEHNR, FQNEAQ (reference sequence). V shed 4 bases and J 1 base; nucleotides not matched to a gene: 6. This CDR3 region has 15 residues. Those donating, healthy Caucasian individuals from Russia, were aged about 6 to 95. A second PCR of 7 to 11 cycles used a sample-barcoded 5' primer and a J-beta primer mix. Any given sample supplied a minimum of 2.5 million CDR3-containing paired-end reads. TCRdb reprocessed the 5' RACE reads via MiXCR and lists one record per CDR3 protein. The table shows some 1.6 million distinct CDR3 sequences, with about 32% occurring only once.

What was sequenced was blood. This receptor was taken from a woman in her twenties or thirties in good health. The chain has TRBV7-9 and TRBJ1-1; 7 bases map to TRBD1. The DNA of the CDR3 is TGTGCCAGCAGCTCTCTTGGGACAGCGAACACTGAAGCTTTCTTT. Its translation is CASSSLGTANTEAFF.